The 5 T cell receptor beta chains listed next were all sequenced from one sample in a study of technical replicates of blood from several donors. Measured with immunoSEQ multiplex PCR; TCRdb has only the in-frame clones, and not every one. Of more than 70,000 clones in the sample, around 97% were seen once. The sample was T cells isolated from PBMCs. The source is a human donor in good health.

This chain connects TRBV7-6 to TRBJ1-1; 7 nucleotides match TRBD1. With V trimmed by 1 base and J by 2 bases, 7 bases remained unmatched. The CDR3 runs to 16 residues. From germline, CDR1 is SGHVS and CDR2 FNYEAQ. The CDR3 protein is CASSLGRGTANTEAFF. The CDR3, as DNA: TGTGCCAGCAGCTTAGGTCGTGGGACAGCCAACACTGAAGCTTTCTTT.

The V gene is TRBV18, the J gene TRBJ2-1; TRBD1 agrees at 8 bases. This CDR3 spans 14 amino acids. Germline V gene lookup returns CDR1 KGHSH and CDR2 LQKENI. With V trimmed by 3 bases and J by 8 bases, 6 bases remained unmatched. The CDR3, as DNA: TGTGCCAGCTCACCGCAGGGGGCGCGAGATGAGCAGTTCTTC. It codes for CASSPQGARDEQFF.

The genes are TRBV13 and TRBJ2-7; TRBD2 matches at 10 bases. V shed 3 bases and J 0 bases; nucleotides not matched to a gene: 5. Germline V gene data show CDR1 as PRHDT and CDR2 as FYEKMQ (reference sequence). This CDR3 spans 16 amino acids. CDR3 residues: CASSLLRTSGSYEQYF. CDR3 nucleotide sequence: TGTGCCAGCAGCTTGCTGCGGACTAGCGGCTCCTACGAGCAGTACTTC.

The rearrangement uses TRBV6-1 and TRBJ2-5; D is possibly TRBD1 (5 bases). V shed 6 bases and J shed 5 bases, with 19 bases lying between them. Germline CDR1 MNHNS, CDR2 SASEGT. The length of the CDR3 is 15 residues. In DNA form, the CDR3 reads TGTGCCAGCAGCCTAAACCAGGGCGCAGGGGAGACCCAGTACTTC. This codes for CASSLNQGAGETQYF.

This clone has a single count. The chain links TRBV27 to TRBJ2-7; D perhaps matches TRBD1 (5 bases). V lost 0 bases, J lost 0 bases, and 15 bases lay in between. The CDR3 is made up of 17 amino acids. Germline loops: CDR1 MNHEY, CDR2 SMNVEV (reference sequence). The CDR3 nucleotides read TGTGCCAGCAGTTTATCGAAGGGGCAGTATTACTCCTACGAGCAGTACTTC. Residues: CASSLSKGQYYSYEQYF.